This T cell receptor beta chain was retrieved from a study of OX40 agonist ivuxolimab in advanced cancers. Study-level points and caveats: Clonal expansion was among the lowest in partial responders at 0.1-3.0 mg/kg, especially CD8+.

The V and J ends lost 6 bases and 4 bases respectively, with 9 bases between them. CDR3 length: 12 amino acids. The germline V gene has CDR1 MDHEN and CDR2 SYDVKM. As to this clone: The antigen is undetermined.

Measured with immunoSEQ multiplex PCR; TCRdb has only the in-frame clones, and not every one. The table records just over 50,000 clones, around 77% of them present only once. The chain joins TRBV28 to TRBJ1-2; D gene ambiguous. Sequenced material: CD4+ or CD8+ T cells sorted from blood, taken in a trial of the OX40 agonist ivuxolimab. This TCR came from an adult with an advanced solid tumor such as melanoma, head and neck, liver or kidney cancer. CDR3 coding DNA: TGTGCCAGCAGCCGTCGAGGCTATGGCTACACCTTC. It codes for CASSRRGYGYTF.